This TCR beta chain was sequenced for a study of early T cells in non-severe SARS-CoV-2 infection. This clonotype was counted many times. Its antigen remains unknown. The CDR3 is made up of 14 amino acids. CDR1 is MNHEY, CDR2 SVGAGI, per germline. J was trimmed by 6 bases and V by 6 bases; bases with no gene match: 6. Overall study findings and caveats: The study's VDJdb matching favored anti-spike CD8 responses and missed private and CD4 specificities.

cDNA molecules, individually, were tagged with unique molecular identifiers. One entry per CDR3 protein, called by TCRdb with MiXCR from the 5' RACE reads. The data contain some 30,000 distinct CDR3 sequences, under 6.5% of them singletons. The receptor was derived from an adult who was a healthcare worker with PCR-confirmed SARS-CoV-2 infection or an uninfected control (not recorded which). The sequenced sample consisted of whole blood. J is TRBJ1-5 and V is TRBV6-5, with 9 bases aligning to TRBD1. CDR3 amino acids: CASRGTGSFQPQHF. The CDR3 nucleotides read TGTGCCAGCAGGGGGACAGGGTCATTTCAGCCCCAGCATTTT.